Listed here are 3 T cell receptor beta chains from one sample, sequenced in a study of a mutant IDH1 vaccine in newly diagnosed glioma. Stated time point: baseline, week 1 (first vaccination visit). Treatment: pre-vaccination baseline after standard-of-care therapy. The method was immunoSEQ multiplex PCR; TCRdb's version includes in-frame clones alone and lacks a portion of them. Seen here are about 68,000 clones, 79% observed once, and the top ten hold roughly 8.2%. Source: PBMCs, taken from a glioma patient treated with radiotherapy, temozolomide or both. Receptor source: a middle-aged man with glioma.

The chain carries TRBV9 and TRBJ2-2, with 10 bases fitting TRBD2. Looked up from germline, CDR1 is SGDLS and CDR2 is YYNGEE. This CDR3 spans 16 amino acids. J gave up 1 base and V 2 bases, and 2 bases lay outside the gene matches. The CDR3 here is CASSVLAGENTGELFF. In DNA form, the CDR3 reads TGTGCCAGCAGCGTTCTAGCGGGGGAGAACACCGGGGAGCTGTTTTTT.

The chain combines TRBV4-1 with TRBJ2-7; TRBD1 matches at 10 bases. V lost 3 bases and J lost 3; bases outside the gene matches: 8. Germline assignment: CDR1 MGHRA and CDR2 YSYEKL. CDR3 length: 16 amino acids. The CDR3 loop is CASSQTTGQGSYEQYF. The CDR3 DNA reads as TGCGCCAGCAGCCAGACGACGGGACAGGGGAGCTACGAGCAGTACTTC.

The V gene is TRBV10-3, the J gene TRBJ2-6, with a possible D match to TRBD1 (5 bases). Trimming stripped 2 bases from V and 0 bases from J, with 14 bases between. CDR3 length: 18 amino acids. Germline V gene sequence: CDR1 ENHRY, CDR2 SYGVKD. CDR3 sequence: CAISEGAGPNSGANVLTF. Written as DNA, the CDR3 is TGTGCCATCAGTGAGGGGGCAGGGCCTAACTCTGGGGCCAACGTCCTGACTTTC.